The rows below give T cell receptor beta chains drawn from one sample of a study of OX40 agonist ivuxolimab in advanced cancers. The protocol was immunoSEQ multiplex PCR, while the TCRdb copy is restricted to in-frame clones and leaves out a portion. The table records 55,000 or so clones, around 87% of them present only once. Here the sequenced sample was CD4+ or CD8+ T cells sorted from blood, taken in a trial of the OX40 agonist ivuxolimab. The receptors were gathered from an adult with an advanced solid tumor such as melanoma, head and neck, liver or kidney cancer. The conserved cysteine and the conserved F or W are not part of the CDR3 here. Each record gives: V gene, CDR3 protein.

>TRBV5-6
ASSVNRASGNTIY
>TRBV7-2
ASSRYADTQY
>TRBV11-2
ASSYRDRGYTEAF
>TRBV7-6
ASSSSGTKNEKLF
>TRBV29-1
SVGASGNVGELF
>TRBV5-1
ASRARLPGELF
>TRBV6-4
ASSDNSGANVLT
>TRBV18
ASSLTSTSGRGSGELF
>TRBV7-9
ASSQRDRVGYT
>TRBV5-4
ASSSRLAGGPDGELF
>TRBV19
ASSIRGPYTEAF
>TRBV19
ASSNRAYTGELF
>TRBV27
ASSRSSSGNTIY
>TRBV6-6
ASSPRPTTYEQY
>TRBV29-1
SVEDLAGSYEQY
>TRBV5-1
ASSLTDLYNEQF
>TRBV7-9
ASSLGSGPDTEAF
>TRBV6-6
ASSYSAPPGETQY
>TRBV9
ASSVALGHTGELF
>TRBV7-3
ASSLRTSGNTDTQY
>TRBV28
ASIGQLRTDTQY
>TRBV5-1
ASSPQGRYGDTQY
>TRBV4-2
ASSQVGVEQY
>TRBV6-1
ASSEEGRARETQY
>TRBV7-9
ASRRPGGRHNEQF
>TRBV10-1
ASSDPGGTEAF
>TRBV6-1
ASSPPRGAKETQY
>TRBV5-1
ASSDRTAKSGYT
>TRBV2
ASRRTSSSVSYGYT
>TRBV6-6
ASKGNNQPQH
>TRBV30
AWSVTGANEKLF
>TRBV28
ASSLSVEQF
>TRBV27
ASSLAGNQPQH
>TRBV27
ASSRFGGDTEAF
>TRBV27
ASRFGYQETQY
>TRBV11-1
ASSSISRYEQY
>TRBV4-2
ASSQEWGSSYEQY
>TRBV18
ASSPQGVQETQY
>TRBV28
ASSLVGRGYT
>TRBV7-9
ASRPTGSYEQY
>TRBV7-8
ASSSLWVSEAF
>TRBV5-1
ASSLASGSSYEQY
>TRBV9
ASSVGGRGRQLTGELF
>TRBV10-3
AISGGQGYYEQF
>TRBV27
ASSFRGTLVPNYGYT
>TRBV11-2
ASSLVRAGQTGELF
>TRBV5-8
ASSLQKGSNYGYT
>TRBV27
ASSLRGQGGYT
>TRBV6-1
AVGTGTGNTIY
>TRBV5-4
ASSDGRNSGANVLT
>TRBV28
ASSLPGNGNTIY
>TRBV10-2
ASSDQGAGNQPQH
>TRBV28
ATSVGGNYGYT
>TRBV6-5
ASSPSQLAKNIQY
>TRBV7-8
ASSLATGPTSSSGNTIY